The 4 T cell receptor beta chains listed next were all sequenced from one sample in a study of cytomegalovirus exposure and HLA in healthy donors. Primers included in the PCR were 60 Vbeta and 13 Jbeta primers. Assay: immunoSEQ multiplex PCR; the TCRdb copy retains only in-frame clones and omits some. The sample records under 200,000 clones, roughly 79% being singletons. Source material: PBMCs. The source of these receptors is a man between 25 and 39 years old in good health and CMV-seronegative.

This rearrangement joins TRBV29-1 to TRBJ1-2, with D unclear. V was trimmed by 7 bases and J by 6 bases, leaving 18 bases between them. The CDR3 contains 13 residues. Per germline, CDR1 SQVTM and CDR2 ANQGSEA. CDR3 nucleotides: TGCAGCGCCGACAATGGGTTAGACCATGGCTACACCTTC. Residues: CSADNGLDHGYTF.

The gene calls are TRBV30 and TRBJ1-3, with D perhaps matching TRBD1 (6 bases). Germline V gene sequence: CDR1 GTSNPN, CDR2 SVGIG (reference sequence). The CDR3 runs 12 residues. Trimming cost V 3 bases and J 10 bases, with 13 bases left between them. CDR3 loop: CAWSKVRGTIYF. The CDR3 DNA sequence: TGTGCCTGGAGCAAAGTGAGGGGGACCATATATTTT. Combining the CDR3 with reference TRBV30 and TRBJ1-3 gives the whole variable domain SQTIHQWPATLVQPVGSPLSLECTVEGTSNPNLYWYRQAAGRGLQLLFYSVGIGQISSEVPQNLSASRPQDRQFILSSKKLLLSDSGFYLCAWSKVRGTIYFGEGSWLTVV.

This clone is a singleton in its sample. V usage is TRBV18 and J usage is TRBJ1-3; D uncertain. This CDR3 region has 16 residues. V lost 3 bases and J 0 bases, leaving 12 bases between the germline ends. Per the germline V gene, CDR1 is KGHSH and CDR2 is LQKENI. The CDR3 is CASSPDGESSGNTIYF. The CDR3 coding sequence is TGTGCCAGCTCACCGGACGGGGAAAGCTCTGGAAACACCATATATTTT.

This rearrangement joins TRBV29-1 to TRBJ1-2, with D possibly TRBD1 on 5 matching bases. Germline CDR1 SQVTM, CDR2 ANQGSEA. The CDR3 extends over 11 amino acids. V gave up 4 bases and J gave up 6 bases, with 9 bases separating them. In DNA form, the CDR3 reads TGCAGCGTTGGGGCAGGGAATGGCTACACCTTC. Translated, it gives CSVGAGNGYTF.